This entry lists 10 T cell receptor beta chains sequenced from one sample in a study of T-cell memory formation after mild COVID-19. TCRdb recomputed calls from the 5' RACE reads with MiXCR, one row per CDR3 protein. The repertoire holds just over 150,000 distinct CDR3 sequences, with around a third as singletons. Sequencing was done on a sample of PBMCs or a T cell subset sorted from them (not recorded which). The receptors shown here come from an adult woman who had mild COVID-19 (a few samples of this study predate the infection). Cell type and time point are not known.

The chain recombines TRBV7-2 with TRBJ2-1; possible D gene TRBD1, 5 bases. CDR3 length equals 12 residues. The ends were cut back, 3 bases at V and 8 bases at J, with 8 bases in the middle. Looked up from germline, CDR1 is SGHTA and CDR2 is FQGNSA. The CDR3 nucleotides are TGTGCCAGCAGCTTTAAGGGGTATGAGCAGTTCTTC. As protein: CASSFKGYEQFF.

This chain connects TRBV12-3 or TRBV12-4 to TRBJ2-3; the D gene is possibly TRBD2 (5 bases). Trimming removed 1 base at V and 0 bases at J, with 8 bases between. The CDR3 loop spans 15 amino acids. The DNA of the CDR3 is TGTGCCAGCAGTTTAGGACGGACTAGCACAGATACGCAGTATTTT. Its protein product is CASSLGRTSTDTQYF.

The chain joins TRBV20-1 to TRBJ1-6, with 7 nucleotides matching TRBD1. Germline assignment: CDR1 DFQATT and CDR2 SNEGSKA (reference sequence). This CDR3 is 15 amino acids long. J lost 7 bases, V lost 6 bases, and 12 bases had no gene match. CDR3 amino acids: CSAEPHRDRNSPLHF. The CDR3 bases are TGCAGTGCCGAACCACACCGGGACAGAAATTCACCCCTCCACTTT.

This clonotype occurred a few times. The gene calls are TRBV12-3 or TRBV12-4 and TRBJ2-1, with TRBD1 matching over 11 bases. CDR3 length: 15 amino acids. Trimming took 6 bases from V and 6 from J; bases not matched to a gene: 7. The CDR3 DNA sequence: TGTGCCAGCAGGCTTGGACAGGGGGCGTCCAATGAGCAGTTCTTC. Amino acids: CASRLGQGASNEQFF.

The rearrangement uses TRBV7-3 and TRBJ1-6; D is unclear. Germline V CDR1 and CDR2: SGHTA, FQGTGA. The germline V and J ends were trimmed by 1 base and 9 bases, with 7 bases remaining between them. This CDR3 region has 13 residues. Here the CDR3 reads CASSLKGGSPLHF. In DNA form, the CDR3 reads TGTGCCAGCAGCTTAAAAGGAGGTTCACCCCTCCACTTT.

The chain employs TRBV4-2 and TRBJ2-2; 16 bases map to TRBD2. This CDR3 has 18 residues. Germline CDR1 is LGHNA and CDR2 is YNFKEQ. Germline trimming cut 3 bases from V and 5 bases from J; bases unmatched to any gene: 6. CDR3 residues: CASSHPGLAGGPTGELFF. The CDR3 DNA reads TGTGCCAGCAGCCATCCGGGACTAGCGGGAGGGCCTACCGGGGAGCTGTTTTTT.

V is TRBV7-2 and J is TRBJ2-7; 8 nucleotides line up with TRBD2. There are 15 residues in the CDR3. Trimming removed 1 base from V and 3 bases from J; junction bases left unmatched: 5. Germline V gene lookup returns CDR1 SGHTA and CDR2 FQGNSA. CDR3 residues: CASSLGSGVSYEQYF. The CDR3 coding sequence is TGTGCCAGCAGCTTAGGTAGCGGGGTCAGCTACGAGCAGTACTTC.

This clonotype turned up a few times. The rearrangement joins TRBV5-1 to TRBJ2-7; no clear D gene. Germline V lookup: CDR1 SGHRS, CDR2 YFSETQ. The CDR3 runs to 12 residues. Between the trimmed V and J ends, which lost 3 bases and 7 bases, there was a span of 11 bases. CDR3 coding DNA: TGCGCCAGCAGCTCGACCTACGAGGAGCAGTACTTC. As protein: CASSSTYEEQYF.

CDR3 nucleotide sequence: TGCAGCGTTGCAGGGGGAAGTGGCTACACCTTC. Protein: CSVAGGSGYTF. V usage is TRBV29-1 and J usage is TRBJ1-2; 7 bases map to TRBD1. V was pared by 4 bases and J by 7 bases, with 3 bases of the junction left unmatched. Germline CDR1 is SQVTM and CDR2 is ANQGSEA. The CDR3 consists of 11 residues.

The chain uses TRBV29-1 and TRBJ2-5; D ambiguous. V lost 2 bases to trimming and J lost 4 bases, with 8 bases between them. The V gene's germline CDR1 is SQVTM and CDR2 ANQGSEA. CDR3 length: 12 residues. The chain's CDR3 is CSVESLGETQYF. The DNA for the CDR3 is TGCAGCGTTGAAAGTTTGGGAGAGACCCAGTACTTC.